Following are 3 T cell receptor beta chains from one sample sequenced in a study of shared clonotypes between healthy human individuals. The protocol was immunoSEQ multiplex PCR, while the TCRdb copy is restricted to in-frame clones and leaves out a portion. The sample lists about 2 million clones, approximately 94% occurring once. Cells designated naive CD8 were CD45RO-negative and were positively selected for CCR7, with terminally differentiated effector memory CD45RA+ cells excluded. Sequences were obtained from naive CD8+ T cells sorted from blood. All receptors derive from a man aged 18 to 35 in good health.

The genes are TRBV30 and TRBJ2-3; D is possibly TRBD1 or TRBD2 (5 bases each). The CDR3 covers 17 residues. V was trimmed by 0 bases and J by 2 bases, leaving 18 bases between them. In germline, CDR1 is GTSNPN, CDR2 SVGIG (reference sequence). CDR3 sequence (DNA): TGTGCCTGGAGTGTATCGGGGCCAGGCATCAACACAGATACGCAGTATTTT. Amino acid sequence: CAWSVSGPGINTDTQYF.

A word on this clone: The same CDR3 arises from other DNA sequences in this sample as well. The chain employs TRBV7-9 and TRBJ1-5; possible D gene TRBD1, 5 bases. V lost 1 base and J 1 base, leaving 5 bases between the germline ends. This CDR3 has 14 residues. Germline loops: CDR1 SEHNR, CDR2 FQNEAQ (reference sequence). CDR3 sequence reads: CASSLGQSNQPQHF. DNA for the CDR3: TGTGCCAGCAGCTTAGGACAGAGCAATCAGCCCCAGCATTTT.

V and J are TRBV4-2 and TRBJ1-5; TRBD1 agrees at 7 bases. CDR1 and CDR2 (germline): LGHNA, YNFKEQ. The trim removed 6 bases at V and 5 bases at J, leaving 7 bases unmatched. This CDR3 has 14 amino acids. The CDR3 sequence is CASRGDGTDQPQHF. CDR3 in DNA: TGTGCCAGCAGGGGAGATGGGACAGATCAGCCCCAGCATTTT.